Below, 21 T cell receptor beta chains from the same sample are listed, as sequenced in a study of blood T cell repertoires in COVID-19. Method: immunoSEQ multiplex PCR; TCRdb's copy keeps in-frame clones and lacks some. This table has a few hundred thousand clones, about four fifths appearing once. Sequences were obtained from PBMCs or T cells enriched from blood (not recorded which). The receptors originated from a man aged 35-49 years who had been exposed to COVID-19.

The CDR3, as DNA: TGTGCCAGCAGCCCGGAGGGTGGAGGCCGAAACACCATATATTTT. Translated, it gives CASSPEGGGRNTIYF. The chain joins TRBV9 to TRBJ1-3, with D unresolved. Germline CDR1 is SGDLS and CDR2 is YYNGEE. Trimming took 4 bases from V and 5 from J, leaving 16 bases between them. The CDR3 contains 15 residues.

The V call is TRBV5-1, the J call TRBJ2-1, with 7 positions matching TRBD2. CDR1 and CDR2 from the germline V gene are SGHRS and YFSETQ. The CDR3 runs 15 residues. The V and J ends lost 4 bases and 8 bases, in that order; junction bases with no gene match: 12. The CDR3 sequence is CASSLEEGAGDEQFF. The CDR3 DNA follows: TGCGCCAGCAGCCTGGAAGAGGGCGCGGGAGATGAGCAGTTCTTC.

The V gene is TRBV30, the J gene TRBJ2-7; no definite D call. The CDR3 runs 13 residues. V lost 0 bases to trimming and J lost 2 bases, with 8 bases between them. Germline V gives CDR1 GTSNPN, CDR2 SVGIG (reference sequence). The CDR3 region has the DNA TGTGCCTGGAGTGTACCACTCCCCTACGAGCAGTACTTC. As protein: CAWSVPLPYEQYF.

The chain has TRBV29-1 and TRBJ2-2; D perhaps matches TRBD2 (5 bases). V lost 1 base and J 9 bases, leaving 18 bases between the germline ends. Germline CDR1 reads SQVTM; CDR2 reads ANQGSEA. The CDR3 contains 15 residues. The CDR3 loop reads CSVEGEFNRGRELFF. The CDR3 region has the DNA TGCAGCGTTGAAGGCGAATTTAATAGAGGGAGGGAGCTGTTTTTT.

This clone showed up just a few times. The CDR3 sequence is CASSPALGTQYF. The CDR3 DNA reads TGCGCCAGCAGCCCCGCTCTCGGTACGCAGTATTTT. The V call is TRBV4-1, the J call TRBJ2-3; D unresolved. This CDR3 has 12 amino acids. The germline V gene has CDR1 MGHRA and CDR2 YSYEKL. The V and J ends lost 4 bases and 8 bases respectively, with 10 bases between them.

This chain joins TRBV11-1 and TRBJ2-1; 12 nucleotides match TRBD2. The V gene end was trimmed by 0 bases and the J gene end by 10 bases; junction bases not matched to a gene: 7. The CDR3 runs 16 residues. Germline V gene sequence: CDR1 SGHAT, CDR2 FQDESV (reference sequence). The DNA of the CDR3 is TGTGCCAGCAGCTTAGCTGCTAGCGGGAGGGCGCGGGAGCAGTTCTTC. Encoded protein: CASSLAASGRAREQFF.

The rearrangement links TRBV19 to TRBJ2-2; a possible D gene is TRBD1 (6 bases). CDR3 length equals 14 residues. Trimming removed 7 bases from V and 1 base from J, with 10 bases in between. Germline V gives CDR1 LNHDA, CDR2 SQIVND (reference sequence). DNA of the CDR3: TGTGCCAGTAAGGACAGCTTGAACACCGGGGAGCTGTTTTTT. It is translated as CASKDSLNTGELFF.

The genes are TRBV5-1 and TRBJ2-7, with D possibly matching TRBD1 (6 bases). V was clipped by 5 bases and J by 5 bases, with 17 bases between them. The CDR3 covers 14 residues. Germline CDR1 SGHRS, CDR2 YFSETQ. The CDR3 here is CASSSTGPYDEQYF. The CDR3 DNA follows: TGCGCCAGCAGTTCGACAGGTCCGTACGACGAGCAGTACTTC. The whole variable domain, filled in from reference TRBV5-1 and TRBJ2-7, reads KAGVTQTPRYLIKTRGQQVTLSCSPISGHRSVSWYQQTPGQGLQFLFEYFSETQRNKGNFPGRFSGRQFSNSRSEMNVSTLELGDSALYLCASSSTGPYDEQYFGPGTRLTVT.

This clone was detected only a few times. The V and J genes are TRBV6-5 and TRBJ1-2; D is possibly TRBD1 (5 bases). V lost 4 bases to trimming and J lost 4 bases, with 19 bases between them. Per the germline V gene, CDR1 is MNHEY and CDR2 is SVGAGI. This CDR3 region has 16 residues. This CDR3 is CASSSDNTAAIYGYTF. CDR3 nucleotide sequence: TGTGCCAGCAGTTCGGACAACACGGCGGCAATCTATGGCTACACCTTC.

This clone appeared a few times. V usage is TRBV19 and J usage is TRBJ1-5; TRBD1 aligns across 8 bases. After removal of 6 bases from V and 6 bases from J, the junction contained 10 bases not matched to a gene. Germline V gene sequence: CDR1 LNHDA, CDR2 SQIVND (reference sequence). The CDR3 covers 15 residues. In DNA form, the CDR3 reads TGTGCCAGTAGCCGCCAGGGGGCTGGTATTCAGCCCCAGCATTTT. It translates to CASSRQGAGIQPQHF.

The chain has TRBV11-2 and TRBJ2-1, with 9 nucleotides matching TRBD2. CDR1 and CDR2 from the germline V gene are SGHAT and FQNNGV. The CDR3 consists of 17 residues. Trimming removed 1 base from V and 7 bases from J; junction bases left unmatched: 11. The chain's CDR3 is CASSLGALAGVGNEQFF. CDR3 bases: TGTGCCAGCAGCTTAGGTGCCTTAGCGGGAGTAGGGAATGAGCAGTTCTTC.

J is TRBJ2-3 and V is TRBV6-5; weak D call: TRBD1 (5 bases). This CDR3 comprises 13 residues. Germline CDR1 and CDR2: MNHEY and SVGAGI. Trimming shortened V by 7 bases and J by 1 base, and 9 bases separated the two germline ends. DNA for the CDR3: TGTGCCAGCAACCCGACAGGCACAGATACGCAGTATTTT. Translating gives CASNPTGTDTQYF.

This clone has just a few counts. The chain combines TRBV19 with TRBJ1-1; no clear D. This CDR3 spans 12 amino acids. From germline, CDR1 is LNHDA and CDR2 SQIVND (reference sequence). V lost 5 bases and J 7 bases, leaving 11 bases between the germline ends. The CDR3 loop reads CASSGNGVEAFF. The CDR3 region has the DNA TGTGCCAGTAGTGGCAATGGTGTTGAAGCTTTCTTT. Using reference TRBV19 and TRBJ1-1 for the parts outside the CDR3, the full variable domain is DGGITQSPKYLFRKEGQNVTLSCEQNLNHDAMYWYRQDPGQGLRLIYYSQIVNDFQKGDIAEGYSVSREKKESFPLTVTSAQKNPTAFYLCASSGNGVEAFFGQGTRLTVV.

The gene calls are TRBV27 and TRBJ2-2, with 13 positions matching TRBD2. The CDR3 totals 16 residues. Germline V gene data show CDR1 as MNHEY and CDR2 as SMNVEV (reference sequence). J gave up 6 bases and V 7 bases, and 8 bases lay outside the gene matches. The CDR3 protein is CASMILAGGPAGELFF. Written as DNA, the CDR3 is TGTGCCAGCATGATACTAGCGGGAGGGCCAGCCGGGGAGCTGTTTTTT.

J is TRBJ1-6 and V is TRBV15; 7 bases are a match to TRBD1. Germline V gene lookup returns CDR1 LNHNV and CDR2 YYDKDF (reference sequence). This CDR3 spans 15 amino acids. V trimming: 1 base; J trimming: 10 bases; junction bases outside the gene matches: 7. The CDR3 loop is CATSRAQTGISPLHF. As DNA, the CDR3 is TGTGCCACCAGCAGAGCCCAGACAGGGATATCACCCCTCCACTTT.

The V call is TRBV4-1, the J call TRBJ2-7; 12 nucleotides line up with TRBD2. CDR1 and CDR2 from the germline V gene are MGHRA and YSYEKL. Losses at the gene ends were 3 bases for V and 3 bases for J; bases not matched to a gene: 9. The CDR3 extends over 17 amino acids. The CDR3 region is CASSHLMTSGSRYEQYF. CDR3 nucleotides: TGCGCCAGCAGCCACCTCATGACTAGCGGGAGTCGCTACGAGCAGTACTTC.

The rearrangement joins TRBV7-9 to TRBJ1-2; 7 nucleotides line up with TRBD1. The CDR3 length is 15 residues. The V gene's germline CDR1 is SEHNR and CDR2 FQNEAQ (reference sequence). V shed 5 bases, J shed 4 bases, and the junction held 10 bases outside the gene matches. CDR3 region: CASSPRTGRIYGYTF. The CDR3 DNA follows: TGTGCCAGCAGCCCTCGGACAGGTAGAATCTATGGCTACACCTTC. The variable domain in full, with the rest retrieved from reference TRBV7-9 and TRBJ1-2, is DTGVSQNPRHKITKRGQNVTFRCDPISEHNRLYWYRQTLGQGPEFLTYFQNEAQLEKSRLLSDRFSAERPKGSFSTLEIQRTEQGDSAMYLCASSPRTGRIYGYTFGSGTRLTVV.

This clone was counted between two and nine times. J is TRBJ1-1 and V is TRBV7-9; D possibly corresponds to TRBD1 (6 bases). Germline CDR1 and CDR2: SEHNR and FQNEAQ (reference sequence). V lost 6 bases and J 3 bases, leaving 17 bases between the germline ends. This CDR3 has 15 residues. The CDR3 loop reads CASSYTGTTYTEAFF. For the CDR3, the DNA is TGTGCCAGCAGTTATACCGGGACAACCTACACTGAAGCTTTCTTT. The variable domain in full, with the rest retrieved from reference TRBV7-9 and TRBJ1-1, is DTGVSQNPRHKITKRGQNVTFRCDPISEHNRLYWYRQTLGQGPEFLTYFQNEAQLEKSRLLSDRFSAERPKGSFSTLEIQRTEQGDSAMYLCASSYTGTTYTEAFFGQGTRLTVV.

The rearrangement uses TRBV27 and TRBJ2-3; D unresolved. The germline V gene encodes CDR1 MNHEY and CDR2 SMNVEV (reference sequence). This CDR3 comprises 12 residues. V lost 5 bases to trimming and J lost 3 bases, with 6 bases between them. CDR3 sequence (DNA): TGTGCCAGCAGTCTACCTACAGATACGCAGTATTTT. Translation gives CASSLPTDTQYF.

The chain combines TRBV5-1 with TRBJ1-1; 10 bases agree with TRBD1. The length of the CDR3 is 16 residues. J lost 5 bases, V lost 2 bases, and 9 bases had no gene match. Germline V gives CDR1 SGHRS, CDR2 YFSETQ. CDR3 bases: TGCGCCAGCAGCTTTGACGGGACAGGGGTTATGACTGAAGCTTTCTTT. Residues: CASSFDGTGVMTEAFF.

The chain has TRBV28 and TRBJ2-2, with D perhaps TRBD2 (5 bases). With 5 bases removed from V and 1 base from J, the gap between germline ends came to 11 bases. The CDR3 spans 15 residues. Germline loops: CDR1 MDHEN, CDR2 SYDVKM. CDR3 in amino acids: CASSPFGLNTGELFF. The CDR3 nucleotides are TGTGCCAGCAGTCCCTTCGGACTGAACACCGGGGAGCTGTTTTTT.